This entry lists 20 T cell receptor beta chains sequenced from one sample in a study of cytomegalovirus exposure and HLA in healthy donors. PCR amplification relied on 60 Vbeta primers (plus 13 Jbeta primers). TCRdb keeps only in-frame clones here, not all; method: immunoSEQ multiplex PCR. The sample lists roughly 110,000 clones, roughly 70% occurring once. The sequencing input was PBMCs. The receptors were gathered from a male donor in good health and CMV-seropositive.

In DNA, the CDR3 is TGTGCCATCAGTGAGTCCCCGCGGGGTGAGCAGTTCTTC. This codes for CAISESPRGEQFF. The chain couples TRBV10-3 to TRBJ2-1; a possible D gene is TRBD2 (6 bases). Germline-derived CDR1 and CDR2 are ENHRY and SYGVKD. V was cut by 0 bases and J by 9 bases, with 9 bases left in between. The CDR3 is 13 amino acids.

The rearrangement joins TRBV2 to TRBJ2-7, with a weak D call TRBD1 (6 bases). The CDR3 contains 14 residues. The germline CDR1 and CDR2 sequences are SNHLY and FYNNEI. V lost 6 bases to trimming and J lost 3 bases, with 15 bases between them. This CDR3 reads CASRRTVALYEQYF. The CDR3 DNA sequence: TGTGCCAGCAGACGGACAGTGGCCCTCTACGAGCAGTACTTC.

The chain uses TRBV7-6 and TRBJ2-5, with 7 bases that match TRBD2. V lost 5 bases, J lost 5 bases, and 5 bases stayed unmatched. Per germline, CDR1 SGHVS and CDR2 FNYEAQ. This CDR3 region has 13 residues. In DNA form, the CDR3 reads TGTGCCAGCAGCGGTCTCGGGGGGGAGACCCAGTACTTC. Its translation: CASSGLGGETQYF.

The J gene is TRBJ2-2, the V gene TRBV28; D gene ambiguous. Trimming pared 6 bases from V and 5 bases from J, leaving 4 bases between. This CDR3 has 11 amino acids. Germline V gives CDR1 MDHEN, CDR2 SYDVKM. The CDR3, as DNA: TGTGCCAGCAGCCTTACCGGGGAGCTGTTTTTT. Translation: CASSLTGELFF.

The chain employs TRBV9 and TRBJ2-7; TRBD2 agrees at 7 bases. The CDR3 contains 15 residues. Germline loops: CDR1 SGDLS, CDR2 YYNGEE. Losses at the gene ends were 0 bases for V and 5 bases for J; bases not matched to a gene: 8. Written as DNA, the CDR3 is TGTGCCAGCAGCGTAGGGCGGGAGTGGAAAGACGAGCAGTACTTC. Amino acid sequence: CASSVGREWKDEQYF. Looking up the rest from reference TRBV9 and TRBJ2-7 gives the full variable domain: DSGVTQTPKHLITATGQRVTLRCSPRSGDLSVYWYQQSLDQGLQFLIQYYNGEERAKGNILERFSAQQFPDLHSELNLSSLELGDSALYFCASSVGREWKDEQYFGPGTRLTVT.

A few counts support this clone. This chain joins TRBV6-5 and TRBJ2-7; 7 bases map to TRBD1. From germline, CDR1 is MNHEY and CDR2 SVGAGI. This CDR3 has 15 amino acids. V shed 5 bases, J shed 6 bases, and the junction held 13 bases outside the gene matches. The CDR3 bases are TGTGCCAGCAGTCTATCAAACAGGGGAGTGGGCGAGCAGTACTTC. Translation gives CASSLSNRGVGEQYF.

The chain has TRBV9 and TRBJ2-3, with D perhaps TRBD2 (7 bases). V was pared by 1 base and J by 5 bases, with 17 bases between. Germline V lookup: CDR1 SGDLS, CDR2 YYNGEE. CDR3 length: 16 residues. This chain's CDR3 is CASSVYGGAVLDTQYF. Here the CDR3 DNA reads TGTGCCAGCAGCGTATATGGGGGGGCAGTCTTAGATACGCAGTATTTT.

The chain combines TRBV7-9 with TRBJ2-7; D perhaps matches TRBD2 (5 bases). With 5 bases removed from V and 4 bases from J, the gap between germline ends came to 9 bases. Germline assignment: CDR1 SEHNR and CDR2 FQNEAQ (reference sequence). There are 12 residues in the CDR3. The CDR3 region is CASSRRGYEQYF. In nucleotides, the CDR3 is TGTGCCAGCAGCCGTCGGGGTTACGAGCAGTACTTC.

This clone was detected only once. This chain links TRBV18 with TRBJ2-3, with 7 positions matching TRBD1. V was clipped by 6 bases and J by 3 bases; unmatched bases: 6. This CDR3 has 14 residues. Germline V gene sequence: CDR1 KGHSH, CDR2 LQKENI. The CDR3 here is CASSRDRKTDTQYF. For the CDR3, the DNA is TGTGCCAGCTCGAGGGACAGAAAAACAGATACGCAGTATTTT.

This chain uses TRBV4-1 with TRBJ2-2, with TRBD2 as a possible D gene (6 bases). The CDR3 runs to 16 residues. With 1 base removed from V and 6 bases from J, the gap between germline ends came to 15 bases. The germline CDR1 and CDR2 sequences are MGHRA and YSYEKL. CDR3 protein: CASSQVPTRLSGELFF. CDR3 coding DNA: TGCGCCAGCAGCCAAGTCCCGACTAGATTATCCGGGGAGCTGTTTTTT.

The chain has TRBV7-2 and TRBJ2-7, with TRBD2 as a possible D gene (6 bases). Trimming left V 2 bases short and J 7 bases short, with 18 bases between. The germline gives CDR1 SGHTA, CDR2 FQGNSA. The CDR3 length is 15 residues. As DNA, the CDR3 is TGTGCCAGCAGCTTATACTTCGGGACTGGCGGGGAGCAGTACTTC. Translating it yields CASSLYFGTGGEQYF.

As regards this clone: Relative to the germline gene, one junction end is altered; a read error may explain this. This chain connects TRBV20-1 to TRBJ1-1; D may be TRBD1 (6 bases). The germline gives CDR1 DFQATT, CDR2 SNEGSKA (reference sequence). There are 11 residues in the CDR3. Here the CDR3 DNA reads TGCAGTGTGATACAGGGATGGCGAGCTCTCTTT. This codes for CSVIQGWRALF.

This clone was seen more than once but under ten times. The J gene is TRBJ2-1, the V gene TRBV5-5; TRBD2 agrees at 11 bases. Germline V gene data show CDR1 as SGHKS and CDR2 as YYEKEE (reference sequence). Trimming at V came to 3 bases and at J to 7 bases, leaving 12 bases not matched to a gene. The CDR3 consists of 17 residues. CDR3 region: CASSSTTTSGGGNEQFF. The DNA of the CDR3 is TGTGCCAGCAGCTCTACAACTACTAGCGGGGGTGGGAATGAGCAGTTCTTC.

The chain has TRBV5-6 and TRBJ1-3; tentative D call: TRBD1 (5 bases). The germline gives CDR1 SGHDT, CDR2 YYEEEE. V lost 6 bases, J lost 0 bases, and 19 bases lay in between. The CDR3 sequence is 17 residues long. CDR3 sequence: CASTSIPDSSSGNTIYF. In DNA, the CDR3 is TGTGCCAGCACCTCGATCCCCGACAGTTCCTCTGGAAACACCATATATTTT.

CDR3 amino acids: CASSSGGWGSYNSPLHF. CDR3 coding DNA: TGTGCCAGCAGCTCTGGAGGGTGGGGATCCTATAATTCACCCCTCCACTTT. This chain joins TRBV5-8 and TRBJ1-6; the D is unclear. Germline loops: CDR1 SGHTS, CDR2 YDEGEE. CDR3 size: 17 residues. Trimming took off 3 bases at V and 1 base at J, with 14 bases between the two ends. Using reference TRBV5-8 and TRBJ1-6 for the parts outside the CDR3, the full variable domain is EAGVTQSPTHLIKTRGQQATLRCSPISGHTSVYWYQQALGLGLQFLLWYDEGEERNRGNFPPRFSGRQFPNYSSELNVNALELEDSALYLCASSSGGWGSYNSPLHFGNGTRLTVT.

The chain couples TRBV5-1 to TRBJ2-7, with D maybe TRBD1 (5 bases). The V gene lost 0 bases and the J gene lost 5 bases, with 15 bases spanning the gap. Germline lookup yields CDR1 SGHRS and CDR2 YFSETQ. CDR3 length equals 15 residues. This CDR3 is CASSLDMGPGNEQYF. Written as DNA, the CDR3 is TGCGCCAGCAGCTTGGATATGGGGCCGGGCAACGAGCAGTACTTC.

The V call is TRBV5-4, the J call TRBJ2-1, with 10 nucleotides matching TRBD2. V lost 4 bases and J lost 12; bases outside the gene matches: 13. CDR1 SGHNT and CDR2 YYREEE come from the germline V gene (reference sequence). The CDR3 consists of 15 residues. The CDR3 bases are TGTGCCAGCAGCCCAGGACTAGCGGTGGCCTTCGGGCAGTTCTTC. This sequence encodes CASSPGLAVAFGQFF.

The gene calls are TRBV9 and TRBJ2-2, with 7 bases identical to TRBD2. The CDR3 has 17 amino acids. The V and J ends lost 0 bases and 7 bases, in that order; junction bases with no gene match: 12. Germline CDR1 and CDR2: SGDLS and YYNGEE. The CDR3 DNA is TGTGCCAGCAGCGTAGGGATTGGCGGGAGCTTTATCGGGGAGCTGTTTTTT. It codes for CASSVGIGGSFIGELFF.

The chain employs TRBV27 and TRBJ2-7; maybe TRBD1 (7 bases). V lost 3 bases to trimming and J lost 6 bases, with 15 bases between them. The CDR3 sequence is 14 residues long. Germline CDR1 is MNHEY and CDR2 is SMNVEV (reference sequence). CDR3 nucleotide sequence: TGTGCCAGCAGTTTGGACTTCAGGGGGGCCGAGCAGTACTTC. Protein product: CASSLDFRGAEQYF.

V is TRBV5-1 and J is TRBJ2-7, with 7 positions matching TRBD2. Germline CDR1 is SGHRS and CDR2 is YFSETQ. The CDR3 totals 14 residues. J was trimmed by 6 bases and V by 2 bases; bases with no gene match: 8. The CDR3 nucleotides read TGCGCCAGCAGCTTACGGGGAGGGCTGGGCGAGCAGTACTTC. Protein: CASSLRGGLGEQYF.